Presented here are 26 T cell receptor beta chains from one specimen sequenced in a study of T cell responses to AZD1222 COVID-19 vaccine. Only in-frame clones appear in the TCRdb table, and some are missing; sequencing was by immunoSEQ multiplex PCR. Among approximately 190,000 clones listed, about 92% were seen once. This specimen was peripheral blood, taken 28 days after the second dose of the MenACWY control vaccine. The receptors originated from an adult who received the MenACWY meningococcal vaccine as a control.

This clone appeared once. V and J are TRBV27 and TRBJ2-3; tentative D call: TRBD1 (6 bases). This CDR3 is 13 amino acids long. The germline CDR1 and CDR2 sequences are MNHEY and SMNVEV (reference sequence). The V end lost 8 bases, the J end lost 3 bases, and 12 bases lay between the germline ends. The CDR3 region is CASQDSFTDTQYF. In DNA, the CDR3 is TGTGCCAGCCAGGACAGCTTTACAGATACGCAGTATTTT.

The J gene is TRBJ1-1, the V gene TRBV5-1; TRBD1 might be the D (5 bases). Germline values: CDR1 SGHRS, CDR2 YFSETQ. There are 12 residues in the CDR3. The V gene lost 6 bases and the J gene lost 7 bases, with 13 bases spanning the gap. For the CDR3, the DNA is TGCGCCAGCAACGAGGGGCGGGGTGAAGCTTTCTTT. Its translation is CASNEGRGEAFF. Full variable domain (missing parts from reference TRBV5-1 and TRBJ1-1): KAGVTQTPRYLIKTRGQQVTLSCSPISGHRSVSWYQQTPGQGLQFLFEYFSETQRNKGNFPGRFSGRQFSNSRSEMNVSTLELGDSALYLCASNEGRGEAFFGQGTRLTVV.

CDR3 loop: CASSVVDRLANNEQFF. CDR3 DNA sequence: TGTGCCAGCAGCGTAGTTGACCGGCTAGCGAACAATGAGCAGTTCTTC. This chain connects TRBV9 to TRBJ2-1; TRBD2 might be the D (6 bases). The CDR3 spans 16 residues. Germline-derived CDR1 and CDR2 are SGDLS and YYNGEE. Trimming removed 0 bases from V and 5 bases from J, with 15 bases in between. Complete variable domain (other parts from reference TRBV9 and TRBJ2-1): DSGVTQTPKHLITATGQRVTLRCSPRSGDLSVYWYQQSLDQGLQFLIQYYNGEERAKGNILERFSAQQFPDLHSELNLSSLELGDSALYFCASSVVDRLANNEQFFGPGTRLTVL.

V usage is TRBV29-1 and J usage is TRBJ2-1; D perhaps matches TRBD2 (6 bases). The CDR3 runs to 14 residues. Germline V gives CDR1 SQVTM, CDR2 ANQGSEA. Trimming took 2 bases from V and 4 from J, leaving 12 bases between them. For the CDR3, the DNA is TGCAGCGTTGAACCAGCGGGTGCGTACAATGAGCAGTTCTTC. The encoded protein is CSVEPAGAYNEQFF.

This chain uses TRBV6-5 with TRBJ1-1; D gene ambiguous. The germline V gene has CDR1 MNHEY and CDR2 SVGAGI. V lost 2 bases to trimming and J lost 7 bases, with 11 bases between them. This CDR3 comprises 13 residues. CDR3 residues: CASSYVQPHEAFF. The DNA for the CDR3 is TGTGCCAGCAGTTACGTCCAGCCCCATGAAGCTTTCTTT.

The chain combines TRBV6-5 with TRBJ1-2; unclear D gene. Germline-derived CDR1 and CDR2 are MNHEY and SVGAGI. Trimming removed 6 bases from V and 2 bases from J, with 16 bases in between. The CDR3 has 15 residues. The CDR3 spells CASRPDGGINYGYTF. CDR3 nucleotide sequence: TGTGCCAGCAGGCCGGACGGAGGAATCAACTATGGCTACACCTTC.

CDR3 protein: CASSLGEGQGNEQFF. The CDR3 region has the DNA TGTGCCAGCTCCCTGGGGGAGGGCCAGGGAAATGAGCAGTTCTTC. The chain employs TRBV7-9 and TRBJ2-1; 7 nucleotides agree with TRBD2. V lost 8 bases to trimming and J lost 7 bases; unmatched junction nucleotides: 14. The germline V gene encodes CDR1 SEHNR and CDR2 FQNEAQ (reference sequence). CDR3 size: 15 residues. Full variable domain (outside the CDR3, taken from reference TRBV7-9 and TRBJ2-1): DTGVSQNPRHKITKRGQNVTFRCDPISEHNRLYWYRQTLGQGPEFLTYFQNEAQLEKSRLLSDRFSAERPKGSFSTLEIQRTEQGDSAMYLCASSLGEGQGNEQFFGPGTRLTVL.

This clone was seen just once. The V and J genes are TRBV30 and TRBJ1-1; no definite D call. V gave up 0 bases and J gave up 3 bases, with 8 bases separating them. This CDR3 has 13 amino acids. Germline values: CDR1 GTSNPN, CDR2 SVGIG (reference sequence). The CDR3 nucleotides are TGTGCCTGGAGTGTACAAAGGGACACTGAAGCTTTCTTT. Its protein is CAWSVQRDTEAFF.

This sequence joins TRBV10-3 and TRBJ1-4; possibly TRBD1 for D (6 bases). CDR3 length equals 15 residues. Per germline, CDR1 ENHRY and CDR2 SYGVKD. The V end was cut by 2 bases, the J end by 5 bases, with 12 bases between. In nucleotides, the CDR3 is TGTGCCATCAGTGAGACAGGGTGGGAGAATGAAAAACTGTTTTTT. Amino acid sequence: CAISETGWENEKLFF.

The chain carries TRBV7-9 and TRBJ2-2, with D possibly being TRBD2 (5 bases). The germline V gene encodes CDR1 SEHNR and CDR2 FQNEAQ (reference sequence). This CDR3 comprises 14 residues. The V and J ends lost 1 base and 6 bases respectively, with 9 bases between them. The CDR3 DNA sequence: TGTGCCAGCAGCTTAGTTCGCGGGTCCGGGGAGCTGTTTTTT. This translates into CASSLVRGSGELFF. The whole variable domain, remainder taken from reference TRBV7-9 and TRBJ2-2, is DTGVSQNPRHKITKRGQNVTFRCDPISEHNRLYWYRQTLGQGPEFLTYFQNEAQLEKSRLLSDRFSAERPKGSFSTLEIQRTEQGDSAMYLCASSLVRGSGELFFGEGSRLTVL.

This clone was detected only once. This specimen includes other DNA sequences encoding the same CDR3. J is TRBJ1-5 and V is TRBV30, with unresolved D. CDR3 length: 13 amino acids. CDR1 and CDR2 from the germline V gene are GTSNPN and SVGIG (reference sequence). The germline V and J ends were trimmed by 0 bases and 4 bases, with 7 bases remaining between them. CDR3 coding DNA: TGTGCCTGGAGTGTCGGAGGGAATCAGCCCCAGCATTTT. Residues: CAWSVGGNQPQHF.

This sequence joins TRBV3-1 (or the pseudogene TRBV3-2) and TRBJ1-6; 8 nucleotides align to TRBD1. The CDR3 runs to 16 residues. Unmatched junction bases numbered 9, after V lost 5 bases and J lost 6 bases. The germline CDR1 and CDR2 sequences are LGHDT and YNNKEL (reference sequence). CDR3 DNA: TGTGCCAGCAGCTCCGGCGCAGGGGGCCGTAATTCACCCCTCCACTTT. Translation: CASSSGAGGRNSPLHF.

The chain carries TRBV30 and TRBJ2-7, with 11 bases matching TRBD1. The CDR3 extends over 14 amino acids. V trimming: 5 bases; J trimming: 3 bases; junction bases outside the gene matches: 6. The germline V gene has CDR1 GTSNPN and CDR2 SVGIG (reference sequence). CDR3 residues: CAWAPGTGGYEQYF. DNA of the CDR3: TGTGCCTGGGCCCCCGGGACAGGGGGCTACGAGCAGTACTTC. Full variable domain (missing parts from reference TRBV30 and TRBJ2-7): SQTIHQWPATLVQPVGSPLSLECTVEGTSNPNLYWYRQAAGRGLQLLFYSVGIGQISSEVPQNLSASRPQDRQFILSSKKLLLSDSGFYLCAWAPGTGGYEQYFGPGTRLTVT.

The chain links TRBV7-9 to TRBJ2-1; 14 positions agree with TRBD2. This CDR3 region has 17 residues. J lost 2 bases, V lost 9 bases, and 9 bases had no gene match. Germline CDR1 SEHNR, CDR2 FQNEAQ (reference sequence). CDR3: CASAWGLAGVTYNEQFF. DNA of the CDR3: TGTGCCAGTGCCTGGGGACTAGCGGGAGTTACCTACAATGAGCAGTTCTTC.

The chain is built from TRBV9 and TRBJ1-1; 10 bases are a match to TRBD1. Per the germline V gene, CDR1 is SGDLS and CDR2 is YYNGEE. This CDR3 is built from 14 residues. V shed 4 bases and J 5 bases; nucleotides not matched to a gene: 5. The CDR3, as DNA: TGTGCCAGCAGCATTGGACAGGGGGGAACTGAAGCTTTCTTT. Protein: CASSIGQGGTEAFF.

This sequence joins TRBV11-3 and TRBJ2-7, with 7 bases matching TRBD1. Germline assignment: CDR1 SGHNT and CDR2 YENEEA. The CDR3 length is 13 residues. V shed 5 bases, J shed 3 bases, and the junction held 4 bases outside the gene matches. The CDR3 spells CASSPGQHYEQYF. The DNA of the CDR3 is TGTGCCAGCAGCCCGGGACAGCACTACGAGCAGTACTTC.

This clone occurred once. This chain connects TRBV7-9 to TRBJ2-1; TRBD2 matches at 12 bases. Germline V gene data show CDR1 as SEHNR and CDR2 as FQNEAQ (reference sequence). V dropped 5 bases and J dropped 7; count of bases not matched to a gene: 6. The CDR3 runs 15 residues. CDR3 nucleotides: TGTGCCAGCAGCCCCAGTCTAGCGGGAGGGAATGAGCAGTTCTTC. Its protein product is CASSPSLAGGNEQFF. Together with reference TRBV7-9 and TRBJ2-1, the CDR3 gives the full variable domain: DTGVSQNPRHKITKRGQNVTFRCDPISEHNRLYWYRQTLGQGPEFLTYFQNEAQLEKSRLLSDRFSAERPKGSFSTLEIQRTEQGDSAMYLCASSPSLAGGNEQFFGPGTRLTVL.

The chain links TRBV5-1 to TRBJ1-1, with 8 bases matching TRBD1. The CDR3 consists of 15 residues. Germline CDR1 and CDR2: SGHRS and YFSETQ. V was clipped by 4 bases and J by 5 bases; unmatched bases: 10. Written as DNA, the CDR3 is TGCGCCAGCAGCGAACCCGGACAGGGTAATACTGAAGCTTTCTTT. This codes for CASSEPGQGNTEAFF.

J is TRBJ2-7 and V is TRBV27; possibly TRBD1 for D (8 bases). The germline V gene has CDR1 MNHEY and CDR2 SMNVEV (reference sequence). Trimming stripped 6 bases from V and 3 bases from J, with 15 bases between. The CDR3 spans 14 residues. The CDR3 loop is CASRKQGGIYEQYF. The DNA for the CDR3 is TGTGCCAGCAGGAAACAGGGGGGGATCTACGAGCAGTACTTC.

In its sample, this clone was seen once. This rearrangement joins TRBV4-2 to TRBJ2-7; 9 bases map to TRBD1. After removal of 7 bases from V and 4 bases from J, the junction contained 11 bases not matched to a gene. CDR1 and CDR2 (germline): LGHNA, YNFKEQ. This CDR3 has 15 amino acids. CDR3 sequence: CASNQGQGHGYEQYF. The CDR3 coding sequence is TGTGCCAGCAACCAGGGACAGGGTCACGGTTACGAGCAGTACTTC.

The chain links TRBV6-5 to TRBJ1-5; D is undetermined. The CDR3 covers 12 residues. The germline gives CDR1 MNHEY, CDR2 SVGAGI. Trimming pared 5 bases from V and 10 bases from J, leaving 12 bases between. CDR3 nucleotides: TGTGCCAGCAGTCCCACGGTAGGACCCCAGCATTTT. Residues: CASSPTVGPQHF.

J is TRBJ1-3 and V is TRBV7-9; D uncertain. The CDR3 is 16 residues long. From germline, CDR1 is SEHNR and CDR2 FQNEAQ (reference sequence). The ends were cut back, 0 bases at V and 2 bases at J, with 11 bases in the middle. CDR3 sequence: CASSLALPVPGNTIYF. CDR3 DNA: TGTGCCAGCAGCTTAGCCCTCCCCGTTCCTGGAAACACCATATATTTT.

This clone appeared a few times. The chain has TRBV30 and TRBJ2-5, with D perhaps matching TRBD1 (5 bases). Deletions cut 0 bases from V and 5 bases from J, with 10 bases between. This CDR3 region has 13 residues. Germline-derived CDR1 and CDR2 are GTSNPN and SVGIG (reference sequence). CDR3 sequence: CAWSVSAGETQYF. DNA for the CDR3: TGTGCCTGGAGTGTTTCCGCAGGGGAGACCCAGTACTTC. Variable domain in full (rest from reference TRBV30 and TRBJ2-5): SQTIHQWPATLVQPVGSPLSLECTVEGTSNPNLYWYRQAAGRGLQLLFYSVGIGQISSEVPQNLSASRPQDRQFILSSKKLLLSDSGFYLCAWSVSAGETQYFGPGTRLLVL.

The rearrangement joins TRBV10-1 to TRBJ1-1, with 7 bases aligning to TRBD1. Trimming took 8 bases from V and 3 from J; bases not matched to a gene: 6. Germline CDR1 is WNHNN and CDR2 is SYGVQD (reference sequence). This CDR3 is built from 13 residues. For the CDR3, the DNA is TGCGCCAGCCGACAGGGTTTATACACTGAAGCTTTCTTT. Protein product: CASRQGLYTEAFF.

Of note for this clone: Germline and junction disagree at one end, which may indicate a read error. The chain joins TRBV7-7 to TRBJ2-5, with D possibly being TRBD2 (6 bases). This CDR3 is built from 15 residues. Per the germline V gene, CDR1 is SSHAT and CDR2 is FNYEAQ (reference sequence). CDR3 amino acids: CASSPIGTEQETQYF. CDR3 coding DNA: TGTGCTAGCAGCCCTATAGGGACTGAACAAGAGACCCAGTACTTC. The full variable domain, its missing parts supplied by reference TRBV7-7 and TRBJ2-5, is GAGVSQSPRYKVTKRGQDVTLRCDPISSHATLYWYQQALGQGPEFLTYFNYEAQPDKSGLPSDRFSAERPEGSISTLTIQRTEQRDSAMYRCASSPIGTEQETQYFGPGTRLLVL.

The CDR3 region has the DNA TGTGCCAGCAGCCCCCGAGGCGGGAGGCCCGTCGGCGGGGAGCTGTTTTTT. The encoded protein is CASSPRGGRPVGGELFF. The genes are TRBV11-3 and TRBJ2-2; 8 bases line up with TRBD2. V lost 5 bases and J lost 7; bases outside the gene matches: 15. CDR3 length: 17 residues. The V gene's germline CDR1 is SGHNT and CDR2 YENEEA.